Shown below are 9 T cell receptor beta chains from a single sample sequenced in a study of CD4+ T cells in melanoma. Some clones are missing from TCRdb's copy, which holds only in-frame ones; the method was immunoSEQ multiplex PCR. Among roughly 120,000 clones listed, 92% were seen once. Sequenced material: peripheral blood. The receptors come from a human donor with melanoma.

This rearrangement joins TRBV14 to TRBJ2-2; tentatively, D is TRBD1 (5 bases). CDR3 size: 17 residues. Trimming left V 0 bases short and J 2 bases short, with 13 bases between. Germline V gene data show CDR1 as SGHDN and CDR2 as FVKESK. CDR3 nucleotides: TGTGCCAGCAGCCAAGATTTGGTACAGGATAACACCGGGGAGCTGTTTTTT. It encodes CASSQDLVQDNTGELFF.

CDR3 in DNA: TGTGCCAGCAGGCCCGACAACCCCCACACAGATACGCAGTATTTT. The encoded protein is CASRPDNPHTDTQYF. The V gene is TRBV5-8, the J gene TRBJ2-3; D not resolved. V was trimmed by 5 bases and J by 2 bases, leaving 15 bases between them. The V gene's germline CDR1 is SGHTS and CDR2 YDEGEE. There are 15 residues in the CDR3. The entire variable domain, with the rest obtained from reference TRBV5-8 and TRBJ2-3, is as follows: EAGVTQSPTHLIKTRGQQATLRCSPISGHTSVYWYQQALGLGLQFLLWYDEGEERNRGNFPPRFSGRQFPNYSSELNVNALELEDSALYLCASRPDNPHTDTQYFGPGTRLTVL.

The genes are TRBV27 and TRBJ2-7; 9 bases are shared with TRBD1. The trim removed 5 bases at V and 4 bases at J, leaving 3 bases unmatched. The CDR3 length is 13 residues. CDR1 is MNHEY, CDR2 SMNVEV, per germline (reference sequence). The chain's CDR3 is CASSPGTGYEQYF. The CDR3 region has the DNA TGTGCCAGCAGTCCAGGGACAGGGTACGAGCAGTACTTC.

This chain connects TRBV15 to TRBJ1-4; the match to TRBD1 covers 10 bases. Germline trimming cut 5 bases from V and 4 bases from J; bases unmatched to any gene: 4. This CDR3 comprises 15 residues. Germline-derived CDR1 and CDR2 are LNHNV and YYDKDF (reference sequence). CDR3 nucleotides: TGTGCCACCAGCGATAGGACAGGGGGTAATGAAAAACTGTTTTTT. Encoded protein: CATSDRTGGNEKLFF.

The V and J genes are TRBV15 and TRBJ1-1; possibly TRBD1 for D (6 bases). This CDR3 contains 13 residues. Germline V gives CDR1 LNHNV, CDR2 YYDKDF (reference sequence). Between the trimmed V and J ends, which lost 3 bases and 1 base, there was a span of 6 bases. The CDR3 nucleotides read TGTGCCACCAGCAGGGGACAGAACACTGAAGCTTTCTTT. Encoded protein: CATSRGQNTEAFF.

Comment on this clone: This specimen includes other DNA sequences encoding the same CDR3. The V and J genes are TRBV28 and TRBJ2-7, with 9 bases that match TRBD1. CDR1 is MDHEN and CDR2 is SYDVKM in the germline V gene. This CDR3 region has 13 residues. After removal of 6 bases from V and 7 bases from J, the junction contained 7 bases not matched to a gene. The CDR3 here is CASRGQGRGEQYF. The CDR3 bases are TGTGCCAGCAGGGGACAGGGTCGTGGTGAGCAGTACTTC.

This clone came up once. The V and J genes are TRBV9 and TRBJ2-7; 9 nucleotides align to TRBD2. Germline V gene data show CDR1 as SGDLS and CDR2 as YYNGEE. Trimming cost V 2 bases and J 6 bases; bases outside gene matches: 6. CDR3 length: 14 amino acids. CDR3 protein: CASSVSSGSREQYF. DNA of the CDR3: TGTGCCAGCAGCGTGAGTAGCGGGAGTCGCGAGCAGTACTTC.

The chain combines TRBV7-2 with TRBJ2-3; D is unresolved. Germline-derived CDR1 and CDR2 are SGHTA and FQGNSA. The length of the CDR3 is 12 residues. Trimming removed 7 bases from V and 8 bases from J, with 13 bases in between. The CDR3 here is CASIQGQSTQYF. The CDR3 DNA sequence: TGTGCCAGCATCCAAGGGCAGTCTACGCAGTATTTT.

The V gene is TRBV11-3, the J gene TRBJ2-5; 8 nucleotides agree with TRBD2. The CDR3 contains 14 residues. Germline loops: CDR1 SGHNT, CDR2 YENEEA. V lost 5 bases and J lost 2; bases outside the gene matches: 4. In DNA form, the CDR3 reads TGTGCCAGCAGCCCCGGGGGGGGGCAAGAGACCCAGTACTTC. It specifies CASSPGGGQETQYF.